This TCR beta chain derives from a study of cytomegalovirus exposure and HLA in healthy donors. Study-wide results and caveats: It was found in a later analysis that first-cohort TCR clusters tended to co-occur in the 100 to 150 validation repertoires.

Germline loops: CDR1 MNHEY, CDR2 SMNVEV (reference sequence). CDR3 length: 14 residues. Deletions cut 4 bases from V and 9 bases from J, with 16 bases between. A word on this clone: What it binds is unknown.

TCRdb keeps only in-frame clones here, not all; method: immunoSEQ multiplex PCR. The sample carries about 170,000 clones, 89% recorded once. The specimen was PBMCs. The rearrangement joins TRBV27 to TRBJ2-1, with D unresolved. This sequence originates from a woman younger than 35 in good health and CMV-seropositive. The CDR3 protein is CASSSLTRSPEQFF. Here the CDR3 DNA reads TGTGCCAGCAGTTCCTTAACCCGGTCCCCTGAGCAGTTCTTC.